The next 9 T cell receptor beta chains were all read from a single sample in a study of T cells in women clearing cervical HPV infection. Repertoires were generated with immunoSEQ multiplex PCR, while TCRdb's copy carries only in-frame clones and drops some. The sample is made up of around 17,000 clones, and the top ten hold roughly 7.9% of it. The sample taken for sequencing was blood buffy coat. These receptors originate from a woman aged 18 to 75 with a cervical HPV16 infection that either progressed to CIN3+ or cleared (not recorded which).

CDR3 sequence: CSARDHRAGNTIYF. The sequenced CDR3 bases are TGCAGTGCTAGAGATCATAGGGCCGGAAACACC. V usage is TRBV20-1 and J usage is TRBJ1-3; D is uncertain. With the read ending 3 residues before the CDR3 end, the germline J gene is used to fill in that end. The CDR3 is made up of 14 amino acids. Trimming left V 0 bases short and J 4 bases short, with 10 bases between. CDR1 and CDR2 (germline): DFQATT, SNEGSKA (reference sequence).

Worth noting for this clone: The observed sequence ends 3 residues before the CDR3 terminus, with the missing tail filled in from the germline J gene. This chain links TRBV20-1 with TRBJ2-5; D might be TRBD2 (6 bases). From germline, CDR1 is DFQATT and CDR2 SNEGSKA (reference sequence). The CDR3 loop spans 15 amino acids. The V gene lost 4 bases and the J gene lost 5 bases, with 20 bases spanning the gap. The sequenced part of the CDR3 DNA is TGCAGTGCTACATACACAGGCGGAGGGCGGGAGACC. It yields the protein CSATYTGGGRET. The CDR3, in full, reads CSATYTGGGRETQYF.

Of note for this clone: Read coverage stops 3 residues before the CDR3 terminus; the germline J gene supplies the remainder. The V gene is TRBV20-1, the J gene TRBJ1-1, with TRBD1 matching 10 bases. J lost 5 bases, V lost 7 bases, and 7 bases had no gene match. Germline values: CDR1 DFQATT, CDR2 SNEGSKA (reference sequence). The CDR3 has 13 amino acids. CDR3 sequence: CSVGTGAVTEAFF. The sequenced CDR3 bases are TGCAGTGTGGGGACAGGGGCCGTAACTGAA.

For this clone: The DNA ends 3 residues before the CDR3 does, and the rest of the CDR3 is filled in from the germline J gene. This chain links TRBV7-3 with TRBJ1-1; possibly TRBD1 for D (6 bases). This CDR3 spans 17 amino acids. V gave up 0 bases and J gave up 6 bases, with 20 bases separating them. CDR1 and CDR2 from the germline V gene are SGHTA and FQGTGA. The covered CDR3 bases are TGTGCCAGCAGCTTAACCGGGGGGGGGCGGGGATATTCTGAA. Translation: CASSLTGGGRGYSE. The complete CDR3 protein is CASSLTGGGRGYSEAFF. Full variable domain (outside the CDR3, taken from reference TRBV7-3 and TRBJ1-1): GAGVSQTPSNKVTEKGKYVELRCDPISGHTALYWYRQSLGQGPEFLIYFQGTGAADDSGLPNDRFFAVRPEGSVSTLKIQRTERGDSAVYLCASSLTGGGRGYSEAFFGQGTRLTVV.

Turning to this clone: The read ends 3 residues early relative to the CDR3; the germline J gene fills the gap. J is TRBJ2-6 and V is TRBV18, with D hard to call. The CDR3 sequence is 18 residues long. Trimming stripped 1 base from V and 0 bases from J, with 13 bases between. From germline, CDR1 is KGHSH and CDR2 LQKENI. Incomplete CDR3 DNA: TGTGCCAGCTCACCACGAGACGGAACAGCCTCTGGGGCCAACGTC. It is translated as CASSPRDGTASGANV. The full CDR3 is CASSPRDGTASGANVLTF.

Note on this clone: The CDR3 goes on 3 residues after the read ends, and that part is filled in from the germline J gene. The genes are TRBV10-3 and TRBJ2-1, with TRBD1 identical over 8 bases. V was pared by 2 bases and J by 7 bases, with 7 bases of the junction left unmatched. The germline CDR1 and CDR2 sequences are ENHRY and SYGVKD. This CDR3 has 15 residues. CDR3 bases read: TGTGCCATCAGTGAGGGCTCAAGACAGGGGAATGAG. Translation: CAISEGSRQGNE. The entire CDR3 sequence reads CAISEGSRQGNEQFF.

Regarding this clone: Coverage ceases 3 residues before the CDR3 finishes, and the germline J gene fills in the end. The chain links TRBV14 to TRBJ2-5, with 11 bases that match TRBD2. V lost 2 bases and J lost 5; bases outside the gene matches: 16. The germline CDR1 and CDR2 sequences are SGHDN and FVKESK. The CDR3 has 19 residues. CDR3: CASSQPPGSGGAAGETQYF. Partial CDR3 DNA: TGTGCCAGCAGCCAACCCCCGGGTAGCGGGGGGGCGGCGGGTGAGACC.

Remarks on this clone: From the germline J gene comes the end of the CDR3, since the read stops 3 residues before it. The chain recombines TRBV20-1 with TRBJ2-3; 10 nucleotides line up with TRBD2. The CDR3 length is 15 residues. Trimming cost V 7 bases and J 4 bases; bases outside gene matches: 11. CDR1 and CDR2 from the germline V gene are DFQATT and SNEGSKA (reference sequence). The CDR3 sequence is CSERGGTSDPDTQYF. CDR3 DNA, as far as it was read: TGCAGTGAAAGGGGTGGGACTAGCGACCCAGATACG.

The covered CDR3 bases are TGTGCCAGCAGCCCCTCCGAGGACACTGAA. Translated, it gives CASSPSEDTE. From start to end, the CDR3 is CASSPSEDTEAFF. This sequence joins TRBV11-3 and TRBJ1-1; D unclear. Coverage ceases 3 residues before the CDR3 finishes, and the germline J gene fills in the end. Germline CDR1 and CDR2: SGHNT and YENEEA. The CDR3 runs to 13 residues. The V end lost 5 bases, the J end lost 3 bases, and 10 bases lay between the germline ends.